The subject of this entry is one T cell receptor (beta chain). Antigen: not known. The PCR made use of 60 Vbeta and 13 Jbeta primers. Here immunoSEQ multiplex PCR was the method, and the copy in TCRdb shows in-frame clones only, minus some. The table has 150,000 to 200,000 clones, 70% to 75% seen once. These data belong to a study of cytomegalovirus exposure and HLA in healthy donors. Study-wide points: Later on, a genetic analysis was performed. It linked a missense variant in DCLRE1C with V- and J-gene trimming of TCR beta. Later analysis showed most CMV-associated TCR beta chains appearing HLA-restricted.

The CDR3 is 15 residues long. The germline V gene has CDR1 SGHTA and CDR2 FQGNSA. The J segment lost 9 bases and the V segment lost 6 bases, leaving 10 bases of the junction unmatched. The sequenced sample consisted of PBMCs. This sequence joins TRBV7-2 and TRBJ2-1; 11 nucleotides align to TRBD2. The clonotype originates from a man aged 18-30 years in good health and CMV-seropositive. CDR3 in DNA: TGTGCCAGCAGGCCCACTAGCGGGAGCGACGGTGAGCAGTTCTTC. Translating gives CASRPTSGSDGEQFF.